This T cell receptor (beta chain) originates from a study of T cell repertoires in cytomegalovirus infection. Overall study: CMV epitopes, recently identified HLA-C-restricted and well-studied HLA-B-restricted, were used.

Study results and caveats: The ex vivo response was dominated by HLA-C-restricted CMV-specific TCR beta clonotypes.

TCRdb reprocessed the reads via MiXCR and lists one record per CDR3 protein. Of 200,000 to 250,000 distinct CDR3 sequences detected, about 40% appear once; the ten largest clones hold 59%. This clonotype was seen only a few times. Its antigen is still unknown. CDR1 is MNHEY, CDR2 SMNVEV, per germline (reference sequence). The V end lost 0 bases, the J end lost 0 bases, and 7 bases lay between the germline ends. The CDR3 consists of 15 residues. The sequence was obtained from a human donor in good health (CMV status not recorded). Some clones in this sample may be carry-over from other donors' samples. Material: CD8+ T cells from cultured PBMCs, obtained from culture after CMV antigen stimulation. The J gene is TRBJ2-3, the V gene TRBV27; D remains unclear. CDR3 protein: CASSLSWGSTDTQYF. The DNA for the CDR3 is TGTGCCAGCAGTTTATCGTGGGGTAGCACAGATACGCAGTATTTT.